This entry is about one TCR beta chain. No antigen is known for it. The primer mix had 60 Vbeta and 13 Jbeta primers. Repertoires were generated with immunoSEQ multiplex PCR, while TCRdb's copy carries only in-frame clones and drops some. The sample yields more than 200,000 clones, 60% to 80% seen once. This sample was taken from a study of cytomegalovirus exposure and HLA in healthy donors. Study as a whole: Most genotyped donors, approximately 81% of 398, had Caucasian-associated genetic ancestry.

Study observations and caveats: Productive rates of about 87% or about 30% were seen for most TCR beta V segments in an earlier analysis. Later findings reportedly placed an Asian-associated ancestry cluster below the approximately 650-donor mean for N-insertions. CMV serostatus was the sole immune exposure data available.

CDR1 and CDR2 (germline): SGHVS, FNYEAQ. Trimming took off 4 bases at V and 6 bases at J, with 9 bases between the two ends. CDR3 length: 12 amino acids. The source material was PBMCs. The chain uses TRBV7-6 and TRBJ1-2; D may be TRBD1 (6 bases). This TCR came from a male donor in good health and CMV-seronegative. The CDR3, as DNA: TGTGCCAGCAGCTCCGCAGGGGATGGCTACACCTTC. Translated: CASSSAGDGYTF.